This T cell receptor delta chain was identified during a study of delta chain sequences of gamma delta T cells (dated by TCRdb to 2017 to 2019). This clone turned up a few times. Its specific antigen is unknown. The protein that TCRdb holds for this DNA derives from a much larger clone and differs from the translated DNA at residue 15, which likely indicates a read error; the protein shown here is translated from the DNA. The CDR3 spans 16 residues, from the cysteine through the phenylalanine. Left in the record is the CDR3 DNA by itself, 48 bases read in frame from the first base. CDR1 GEAIGNYY and CDR2 EKD are derived from the germline V gene. The library was generated by 5' RACE. Sequenced on an Illumina MiSeq. Clonotypes were called again by TCRdb from the public reads via CATT, and duplicate nucleotide sequences were then merged into one entry. The sample has more than 650 delta-chain clones on record, 8% to 10% of them singletons. Less than 85% of the sample is held by the ten biggest clonotypes.

Rearrangement joined TRDV2 to TRDJ1, with 9 central nucleotides matching TRDD3. The clonotype originates from a human donor in good health. What was sequenced was either unsorted cells or a sorted T cell fraction (not recorded which). The CDR3 region: CACDSVGDIITDKLTF. The DNA sequence follows: TGTGCCTGTGACTCCGTGGGGGATATAATCACCGATAAACTCACCTTT.